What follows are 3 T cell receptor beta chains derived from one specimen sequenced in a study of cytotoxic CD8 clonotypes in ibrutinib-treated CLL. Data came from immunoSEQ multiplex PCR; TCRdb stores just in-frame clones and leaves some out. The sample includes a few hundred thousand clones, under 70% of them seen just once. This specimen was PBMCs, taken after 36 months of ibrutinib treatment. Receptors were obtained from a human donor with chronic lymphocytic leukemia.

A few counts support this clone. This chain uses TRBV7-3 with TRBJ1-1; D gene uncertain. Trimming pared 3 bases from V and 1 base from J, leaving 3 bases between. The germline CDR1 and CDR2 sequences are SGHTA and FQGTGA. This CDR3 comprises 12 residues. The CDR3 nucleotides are TGTGCCAGCAGCTTCGGGAACACTGAAGCTTTCTTT. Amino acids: CASSFGNTEAFF.

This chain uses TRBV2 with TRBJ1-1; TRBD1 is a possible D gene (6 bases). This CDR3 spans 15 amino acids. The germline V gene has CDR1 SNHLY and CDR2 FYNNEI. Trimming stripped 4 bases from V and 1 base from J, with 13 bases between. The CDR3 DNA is TGTGCCAGCAGTGTCATGTGGACAGCGAACACTGAAGCTTTCTTT. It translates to CASSVMWTANTEAFF.

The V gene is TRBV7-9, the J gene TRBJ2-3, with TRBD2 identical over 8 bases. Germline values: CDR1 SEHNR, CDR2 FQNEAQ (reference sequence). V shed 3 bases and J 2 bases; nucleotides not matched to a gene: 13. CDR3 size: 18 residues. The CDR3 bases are TGTGCCAGCAGCTTTCTGGCGGGGGGTCCATTACCCACAGATACGCAGTATTTT. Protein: CASSFLAGGPLPTDTQYF. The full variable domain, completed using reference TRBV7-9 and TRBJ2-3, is DTGVSQNPRHKITKRGQNVTFRCDPISEHNRLYWYRQTLGQGPEFLTYFQNEAQLEKSRLLSDRFSAERPKGSFSTLEIQRTEQGDSAMYLCASSFLAGGPLPTDTQYFGPGTRLTVL.